This T cell receptor (beta chain) was obtained from a study of tumor-infiltrating lymphocytes in primary liver carcinoma (dated by TCRdb to 2017 to 2019). Context from the whole study: Of the five patients (three men and two women, aged 30 to 69 years), four had hepatocellular carcinoma and one had combined HCC and intrahepatic cholangiocarcinoma. The five patients had tumors of stage T1-T3 N0M0, with maximum diameters ranging from 4.2 to 10 cm. Samples yielded roughly 3.5 to 8 million productive TCRbeta reads; read depth did not differ significantly between tissue types. The study combined TCRbeta repertoire sequencing, expression microarrays and whole-exome sequencing across five regions of each liver tumor, with adjacent normal tissue and blood. TCRbeta repertoire sequencing covered about 35 specimens from 5 patients: some 25 tumor regions, 5 adjacent noncancerous liver tissues and 5 peripheral blood samples. The roughly 25 tumor region samples were profiled with Agilent mRNA microarrays so that TCRbeta repertoire diversity could be related to the local molecular phenotype. High reproducibility was observed for the technical replicate repertoires, with mean shared-clone rates approximately 0.92 and correlation coefficients above 0.95.

Total RNA and DNA were co-extracted from roughly 18-30 mg of bulk tissue with the AllPrep DNA/RNA mini kit, without cell sorting. Between November 2015 and March 2016, 4 or 5 patients in China with histopathologically diagnosed primary liver carcinoma had their tumors surgically resected. Patients had chronic HBV infection and were treatment-naive at sampling. Five spatially separated regions were sampled from each tumor: the superior, inferior, left-lateral and right-lateral poles, plus the tumor centre. More than 80% viable tumor cells were found by histology in every tumor sample. Fresh tumor and adjacent tissue pieces were bisected; one half was stored in RNAlater at -80°C, the other sent for histology. Points the paper makes about the study in general: Since the samples were bulk and unsorted, there was no way to compare CD4+ and CD8+ T cell repertoires. Because sequencing covered only the TCR beta chain and unpaired alpha chains were not captured, true repertoire diversity is likely underestimated. Consistent with antigen-driven expansion, pairs of tumor regions showed higher repertoire overlap (mean around 36%) than either tumor-adjacent pairs (around 17%) or tumor-blood pairs (roughly 14%). The top 250 clones made up a significantly larger repertoire fraction in tumors than in blood (p = 0.039). Only about 7.5-25% of top clones were present in all five regions of a tumor, suggesting spatial heterogeneity of tumor-infiltrating T cells. Only four or five patients were included in the study, and the authors note that the findings should be validated in a larger study.

Of note for this clonotype: Its antigen is unknown. The junction and the germline gene differ at one end; a read error may be behind it.

CDR1 and CDR2, looked up from the germline V gene, are MNHEY and SVGAGI. From its cysteine to its phenylalanine, the CDR3 spans 15 amino acids. Only the CDR3 part of the read is kept: 45 bases, read in frame from the first base. A constant-region primer and ProtoScript II reverse transcriptase were used to reverse-transcribe TCRbeta-specific cDNA from 500 ng total RNA. Three nested multiplex PCR rounds, following a slightly modified ARM-PCR procedure, were used to build the TCRbeta libraries. Each of the first two PCR rounds ran for about 10 cycles and used multiplex TRBV1-TRBV30 forward primers together with a Cbeta reverse primer. A final 25-cycle PCR with Deep VentR polymerase added sample barcodes and Illumina adapters. Before sequencing, amplicons of 200-500 bp were gel-purified using a QIAquick gel extraction kit. An Illumina HiSeq 2500 was used to sequence the TCRbeta amplicons with 250-bp paired-end reads. In the paper's pipeline: Trimmomatic v0.33 was used to quality-trim the reads, and FLASH v1.2.11 was used to merge paired reads so that full CDR3 sequences could be recovered. V, D and J germline segments were assigned to the rearranged TCRbeta sequences by MiGEC v1.2.1b. Clonotype statistics and Shannon-Wiener diversity indices were computed with VDJtools v1.0.0. To cut down on sampling bias, every analysis after diversity analysis relied on just the 250 most abundant clonotypes from each sample. Using fastp at Q25 and MiXCR, TCRdb reprocessed the public reads and kept productive beta chains. CDR3 protein sequences are deduplicated, and each keeps its most common genes and DNA. None of the V and J calls come from the authors' own analysis; TCRdb made them. The sample yields approximately 110,000 distinct CDR3 sequences; less than 80% were counted once. The ten top clones hold about a tenth of the sample.

Recombination linked TRBV6-5 to TRBJ1-1, with TRBD1 perhaps the D gene, on 6 matching bases. The TCR sequence derives from a woman in her sixties or seventies with primary liver carcinoma and hepatitis B virus infection. Sequenced input: liver tumor tissue from sampling region 1. The label giving this sample's cell subset or site can be read as: tumor region T1, superior pole. Here is the DNA: TGTGCCTGCAGTACCCACAGGGCAGTGAACACTGAAGCTTTCTTC. This is translated as CACSTHRAVNTEAFF.